Shown below are 5 T cell receptor beta chains from a single sample sequenced in a study of blood T cell repertoires in COVID-19. Method: immunoSEQ multiplex PCR; TCRdb's copy keeps in-frame clones and lacks some. Of about 240,000 clones listed, roughly 76% are singletons. The specimen was peripheral blood. These receptors originate from an elderly woman with COVID-19, enrolled during active disease.

The chain employs TRBV2 and TRBJ1-2, with D possibly being TRBD1 (5 bases). Trimming left V 3 bases short and J 0 bases short, with 11 bases between. CDR3 size: 15 residues. Looked up from germline, CDR1 is SNHLY and CDR2 is FYNNEI. Here the CDR3 DNA reads TGTGCCAGCAGTGATAAAGGGGCAGCTAACTATGGCTACACCTTC. Translating it yields CASSDKGAANYGYTF. Using reference TRBV2 and TRBJ1-2 for the parts outside the CDR3, the full variable domain is EPEVTQTPSHQVTQMGQEVILRCVPISNHLYFYWYRQILGQKVEFLVSFYNNEISEKSEIFDDQFSVERPDGSNFTLKIRSTKLEDSAMYFCASSDKGAANYGYTFGSGTRLTVV.

The chain joins TRBV3-1 (or the pseudogene TRBV3-2) to TRBJ2-5; weak D call: TRBD1 (5 bases). V lost 1 base and J 5 bases, leaving 17 bases between the germline ends. From germline, CDR1 is LGHDT and CDR2 YNNKEL (reference sequence). The CDR3 is 16 amino acids. CDR3 amino acids: CASSQGQLGRAETQYF. CDR3 DNA sequence: TGTGCCAGCAGCCAAGGTCAACTCGGCAGGGCGGAGACCCAGTACTTC.

This chain joins TRBV3-1 (or the pseudogene TRBV3-2) and TRBJ1-1, with D possibly TRBD1 on 6 matching bases. Germline-derived CDR1 and CDR2 are LGHDT and YNNKEL (reference sequence). This CDR3 has 16 amino acids. V was cut by 3 bases and J by 3 bases, with 17 bases left in between. The CDR3 region has the DNA TGTGCCAGCAGCCAGGGGGCGCGTATTCCCGACACTGAAGCTTTCTTT. Translation: CASSQGARIPDTEAFF.

The genes are TRBV6-6 and TRBJ1-6; D perhaps matches TRBD1 (6 bases). Germline CDR1 reads MNHNY; CDR2 reads SVGAGI (reference sequence). Trimming pared 5 bases from V and 0 bases from J, leaving 14 bases between. The CDR3 length is 17 residues. The CDR3 DNA reads TGTGCCAGCAGTCGCGGACAGACGAGCTCCTATAATTCACCCCTCCACTTT. The encoded protein is CASSRGQTSSYNSPLHF.

This clone has just one count. The CDR3 DNA reads as TGTGCCTGGGACAGGGACCACAATGAGCAGTTCTTC. This encodes CAWDRDHNEQFF. The chain uses TRBV30 and TRBJ2-1, with 7 bases aligning to TRBD1. With 5 bases clipped from V and 5 bases from J, the junction kept 3 bases outside the gene matches. Germline CDR1 GTSNPN, CDR2 SVGIG (reference sequence). The CDR3 is made up of 12 amino acids.